The present T cell receptor (beta chain) was sequenced within a study of post-analysis software for immune sequencing data. Study-level points and caveats: Controls had significantly higher normalized Chao1 diversity than multiple sclerosis patients. Among roughly five TRBV segments more frequent in patients than controls were TRBV5-6, TRBV5-1 and TRBV20-1.

The CDR3 is made up of 16 amino acids. Trimming took off 4 bases at V and 4 bases at J, with 16 bases between the two ends. Worth noting for this clonotype: Its antigen is as yet unknown.

Unique molecular identifiers were present in the TCR beta cDNA libraries. From the PCR reads, TCRdb called clonotypes with MiXCR, one entry per CDR3 protein. This table has roughly 800,000 distinct CDR3 sequences, roughly 29% appearing once. The V gene is TRBV12-3 or TRBV12-4, the J gene TRBJ2-2, with D perhaps TRBD1 or TRBD2 (5 bases each). Sequencing input: blood. The receptor comes from a girl between 10 and 17 years old with multiple sclerosis. The CDR3 nucleotides are TGTGCCAGCAGTTCCAATAGGGACCACTCCACCGGGGAGCTGTTTTTT. Translated: CASSSNRDHSTGELFF.